The 16 T cell receptor beta chains presented below share a single source sample, sequenced in a study of blood T cell repertoires in COVID-19. Libraries were prepared by immunoSEQ multiplex PCR; TCRdb keeps only in-frame clonotypes and omits some of them. The profile shows 250,000 or so clones, around 88% of them singletons. The sequencing input was PBMCs or T cells enriched from blood (not recorded which). These receptors were taken from a woman aged 40 to 50 with acute COVID-19.

This clone was found a few times. J is TRBJ1-1 and V is TRBV2, with no clear D. Germline V gene sequence: CDR1 SNHLY, CDR2 FYNNEI. This CDR3 contains 14 residues. V lost 8 bases and J lost 1, with 14 bases in between. CDR3 sequence: CASDPGDTNTEAFF. CDR3 DNA: TGTGCCAGCGATCCCGGGGATACGAACACTGAAGCTTTCTTT.

The gene calls are TRBV5-1 and TRBJ2-2, with TRBD2 identical over 8 bases. Germline CDR1 is SGHRS and CDR2 is YFSETQ. The CDR3 has 15 residues. With V trimmed by 7 bases and J by 3 bases, 8 bases remained unmatched. This CDR3 reads CASRTGGPYTGELFF. CDR3 nucleotides: TGCGCCAGCCGAACGGGGGGGCCCTACACCGGGGAGCTGTTTTTT. Combining the CDR3 with reference TRBV5-1 and TRBJ2-2 gives the whole variable domain KAGVTQTPRYLIKTRGQQVTLSCSPISGHRSVSWYQQTPGQGLQFLFEYFSETQRNKGNFPGRFSGRQFSNSRSEMNVSTLELGDSALYLCASRTGGPYTGELFFGEGSRLTVL.

The CDR3 bases are TGTGCCAGCAGCCCGCACTCGTCCGAAGCTTTCTTT. Protein: CASSPHSSEAFF. The chain employs TRBV11-2 and TRBJ1-1; no clear D. V gave up 5 bases and J gave up 8 bases, with 12 bases separating them. This CDR3 spans 12 amino acids. CDR1 and CDR2 from the germline V gene are SGHAT and FQNNGV. Supplemented by reference TRBV11-2 and TRBJ1-1, the full variable domain reads EAGVAQSPRYKIIEKRQSVAFWCNPISGHATLYWYQQILGQGPKLLIQFQNNGVVDDSQLPKDRFSAERLKGVDSTLKIQPAKLEDSAVYLCASSPHSSEAFFGQGTRLTVV.

The rearrangement joins TRBV6-2 or TRBV6-3 to TRBJ1-5; 9 bases align to TRBD1. The CDR3 loop spans 18 amino acids. V gave up 1 base and J gave up 3 bases; unmatched junction bases: 10. Germline lookup yields CDR1 MNHEY and CDR2 SVGEGT. The CDR3 loop is CASSYFSGTGSFNQPQHF. The DNA of the CDR3 is TGTGCCAGCAGTTACTTTTCTGGGACAGGGAGCTTCAATCAGCCCCAGCATTTT.

The V gene is TRBV18, the J gene TRBJ1-4; TRBD1 matches 9 bases. The V gene's germline CDR1 is KGHSH and CDR2 LQKENI. The V segment lost 1 base and the J segment 3 bases; nucleotides outside the gene matches: 3. CDR3 size: 16 residues. The CDR3 coding sequence is TGTGCCAGCTCACCACTGGGACAGGGCCCTAATGAAAAACTGTTTTTT. Translated, it gives CASSPLGQGPNEKLFF.

The chain has TRBV11-2 and TRBJ1-5; D is ambiguous. The CDR3 contains 13 residues. Germline V gives CDR1 SGHAT, CDR2 FQNNGV. The V and J ends lost 2 bases and 4 bases respectively, with 6 bases between them. This CDR3 reads CASSLNLNQPQHF. Here the CDR3 DNA reads TGTGCCAGCAGCTTAAATTTAAATCAGCCCCAGCATTTT.

This clone was seen a few times. The genes are TRBV2 and TRBJ2-7, with 7 positions matching TRBD2. The germline CDR1 and CDR2 sequences are SNHLY and FYNNEI. The V and J ends lost 1 base and 5 bases, in that order; junction bases with no gene match: 11. CDR3 length: 16 amino acids. The CDR3: CASSEGFGTTMDEQYF. In DNA form, the CDR3 reads TGTGCCAGCAGTGAAGGGTTTGGGACTACGATGGACGAGCAGTACTTC.

CDR3 DNA sequence: TGTGCCAGCAGCTTAGACGTCGGCGAGCAGTACGTC. This gives the protein CASSLDVGEQYV. This sequence joins TRBV11-3 and TRBJ2-7; no clear D gene. V shed 0 bases and J shed 6 bases, with 6 bases lying between them. CDR3 length equals 12 residues. Germline lookup yields CDR1 SGHNT and CDR2 YENEEA.

J is TRBJ2-3 and V is TRBV19; TRBD2 matches 10 bases. The V gene's germline CDR1 is LNHDA and CDR2 SQIVND (reference sequence). V dropped 7 bases and J dropped 3; count of bases not matched to a gene: 7. This CDR3 comprises 15 residues. CDR3 coding DNA: TGTGCCAGTACTCCCCTAGCGGGAGCGACAGATACGCAGTATTTT. Protein: CASTPLAGATDTQYF.

The chain uses TRBV9 and TRBJ1-1; D gene ambiguous. This CDR3 has 13 residues. Trimming removed 4 bases at V and 8 bases at J, with 15 bases between. Germline lookup yields CDR1 SGDLS and CDR2 YYNGEE. The CDR3 spells CASSPMGSPEAFF. CDR3 coding DNA: TGTGCCAGCAGCCCTATGGGCAGTCCCGAAGCTTTCTTT. The full variable domain, its missing parts supplied by reference TRBV9 and TRBJ1-1, is DSGVTQTPKHLITATGQRVTLRCSPRSGDLSVYWYQQSLDQGLQFLIQYYNGEERAKGNILERFSAQQFPDLHSELNLSSLELGDSALYFCASSPMGSPEAFFGQGTRLTVV.

CDR3 nucleotide sequence: TGTGCCAGTAGTGAGCAGGGGGCGAGCAATCAGCCCCAGCATTTT. Residues: CASSEQGASNQPQHF. The chain couples TRBV19 to TRBJ1-5; 8 bases align to TRBD1. Germline lookup yields CDR1 LNHDA and CDR2 SQIVND (reference sequence). With 5 bases clipped from V and 1 base from J, the junction kept 4 bases outside the gene matches. CDR3 length: 15 amino acids.

DNA of the CDR3: TGCAGCGTTGAGGGACTAGCGGGATTCATCGGCAATGAGCAGTTCTTC. Residues: CSVEGLAGFIGNEQFF. This chain joins TRBV29-1 and TRBJ2-1; TRBD2 agrees at 13 bases. The length of the CDR3 is 16 residues. J was trimmed by 6 bases and V by 3 bases; bases with no gene match: 8. The V gene's germline CDR1 is SQVTM and CDR2 ANQGSEA.

This chain's CDR3 is CASSRGSNSPLHF. DNA for the CDR3: TGTGCCAGCAGCCGCGGGTCCAATTCACCCCTCCACTTT. J is TRBJ1-6 and V is TRBV7-9; D call uncertain. CDR1 and CDR2 (germline): SEHNR, FQNEAQ (reference sequence). V dropped 5 bases and J dropped 7 bases, with 9 bases sitting between them. This CDR3 contains 13 residues. Filled out from reference TRBV7-9 and TRBJ1-6, the complete variable domain reads DTGVSQNPRHKITKRGQNVTFRCDPISEHNRLYWYRQTLGQGPEFLTYFQNEAQLEKSRLLSDRFSAERPKGSFSTLEIQRTEQGDSAMYLCASSRGSNSPLHFGNGTRLTVT.

V and J are TRBV3-1 (or the pseudogene TRBV3-2) and TRBJ1-6; D unclear. The CDR3 totals 16 residues. Germline loops: CDR1 LGHDT, CDR2 YNNKEL (reference sequence). V was cut by 1 base and J by 9 bases, with 16 bases left in between. The CDR3, as DNA: TGTGCCAGCAGCCAAGGGGCAGTAAAGCAGCTTTCACCCCTCCACTTT. Protein sequence: CASSQGAVKQLSPLHF.

The chain joins TRBV24-1 to TRBJ2-2, with 7 nucleotides matching TRBD1. The CDR3 runs to 17 residues. Germline-derived CDR1 and CDR2 are KGHDR and SFDVKD. V trimming: 4 bases; J trimming: 5 bases; junction bases outside the gene matches: 12. The CDR3 nucleotides read TGTGCCACCAGTGACCATCGACAGGGAGTAGAGACCGGGGAGCTGTTTTTT. Translating gives CATSDHRQGVETGELFF.

This clone was picked up a small number of times. V gene TRBV4-2 combines with J gene TRBJ1-6; 9 bases match TRBD1. The CDR3 contains 15 residues. V trimming: 2 bases; J trimming: 14 bases; junction bases outside the gene matches: 10. CDR1 and CDR2 (germline): LGHNA, YNFKEQ. In DNA form, the CDR3 reads TGTGCCAGCAGCCAATCCGGGACAGGGAGTAAGGCCCTCCACTTT. It translates to CASSQSGTGSKALHF.